The rows below give T cell receptor beta chains drawn from one sample of a study of blood T cell repertoires in COVID-19. This table comes from immunoSEQ multiplex PCR, and its TCRdb copy is limited to in-frame clones, with some not included. The sample has 350,000 to 400,000 clones; around 89% are singletons. Sequenced material: PBMCs or T cells enriched from blood (not recorded which). These receptors were collected from a woman aged 25 to 39 with acute COVID-19. Both conserved end residues are part of each CDR3. The D gene is left open where the match is weak. Rows give clone size only sometimes, using once, few, many, or a class for an expanded clone.

d_call	v_call	clone_size	j_call	cdr3_nt	cdr3_aa
NA	TRBV10-3	NA	TRBJ2-3	TGTGCCATCAGTCTAGTGAATGCAGATACGCAGTATTTT	CAISLVNADTQYF
TRBD2	TRBV19	NA	TRBJ2-1	TGTGCCAGTAGTATCCCCCGAGGGCGGGGGGCCTACAATGAGCAGTTCTTC	CASSIPRGRGAYNEQFF
TRBD1	TRBV2	NA	TRBJ1-2	TGTGCCAGCAGGGACGGACAGGGGGGAAGCCGCTATGGCTACACCTTC	CASRDGQGGSRYGYTF
NA	TRBV2	NA	TRBJ2-1	TGTGCCAGCATGGGCGACTCCTACAATGAGCAGTTCTTC	CASMGDSYNEQFF
TRBD1	TRBV7-9	NA	TRBJ2-7	TGTGCCAGCAGCTTAAAAGGGACAGGGGGTTACGAGCAGTACTTC	CASSLKGTGGYEQYF
TRBD1	TRBV7-2	once	TRBJ1-2	TGTGCCAGCAGGCAGGGGGCGCGGGGCTATGGCTACACCTTC	CASRQGARGYGYTF
TRBD1	TRBV5-6	NA	TRBJ1-1	TGTGCCAGCAGCTTGTTGGAGACAGGGGGCAATAAAGCTTTCTTT	CASSLLETGGNKAFF
NA	TRBV2	NA	TRBJ1-4	TGTGCCAGCAGTGGTGGCCTAGGTAATGAAAAACTGTTTTTT	CASSGGLGNEKLFF
TRBD1	TRBV5-1	once	TRBJ1-1	TGCGCCAGCAGCTCGACCGGGACAGGGGTTTGGATCACTGAAGCTTTCTTT	CASSSTGTGVWITEAFF
TRBD1	TRBV5-1	NA	TRBJ2-7	TGCGCCAGCAGTCCGGCAGGGGGCTACGAGCAGTACTTC	CASSPAGGYEQYF
NA	TRBV11-3	few	TRBJ2-1	TGTGCCAGCAGCCCCTGGACAGACTCGCCCTACAATGAGCAGTTCTTC	CASSPWTDSPYNEQFF